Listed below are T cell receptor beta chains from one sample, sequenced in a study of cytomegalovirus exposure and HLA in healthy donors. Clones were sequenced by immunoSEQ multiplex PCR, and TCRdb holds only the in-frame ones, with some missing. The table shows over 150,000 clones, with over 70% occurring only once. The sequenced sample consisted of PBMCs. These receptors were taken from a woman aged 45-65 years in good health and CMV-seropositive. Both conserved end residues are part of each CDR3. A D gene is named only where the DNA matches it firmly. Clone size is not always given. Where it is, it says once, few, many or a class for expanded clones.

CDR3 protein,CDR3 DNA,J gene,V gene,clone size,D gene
CAISSTGGPVSGANGLTF,TGTGCCATCAGCTCGACAGGGGGTCCTGTATCTGGGGCCAACGGCCTGACTTTC,TRBJ2-6,TRBV10-3,few,TRBD1
CASRATSVSYNEQFF,TGTGCCAGCAGGGCGACTAGCGTGAGCTACAATGAGCAGTTCTTC,TRBJ2-1,TRBV2,NA,TRBD2
CSVRFGGTEAFF,TGCAGCGTTCGGTTCGGTGGTACTGAAGCTTTCTTT,TRBJ1-1,TRBV29-1,NA,NA
CASSPGQGGYTF,TGTGCCAGCAGCCCGGGACAGGGGGGCTACACCTTC,TRBJ1-2,TRBV5-4,once,TRBD1
CASSREGIADTQYF,TGCGCCAGCAGCCGGGAGGGGATCGCAGATACGCAGTATTTT,TRBJ2-3,TRBV5-1,NA,TRBD2
CASRQALSSGANGLTF,TGCGCCAGCAGGCAGGCACTATCCTCTGGGGCCAACGGCCTGACTTTC,TRBJ2-6,TRBV5-1,NA,NA
CASSLEAGARDTQYF,TGTGCCAGCAGCTTAGAGGCGGGAGCTAGGGATACGCAGTATTTT,TRBJ2-3,TRBV7-3,few,TRBD2
CASSFLAGGDNEQFF,TGCGCCAGCAGCTTTTTAGCGGGGGGGGACAATGAGCAGTTCTTC,TRBJ2-1,TRBV5-1,NA,TRBD2
CASSGTSGGAGEQFF,TGTGCCAGCAGCGGGACTAGCGGGGGGGCCGGTGAGCAGTTCTTC,TRBJ2-1,TRBV5-4,few,TRBD2
CASSIGQGRHYGYTF,TGTGCCAGCAGCATTGGACAGGGGCGACACTATGGCTACACCTTC,TRBJ1-2,TRBV5-5,NA,TRBD1
CASSLGGGQPQHF,TGTGCCAGCAGCTTAGGAGGGGGACAGCCCCAGCATTTT,TRBJ1-5,TRBV11-2,few,NA
CASSLARDSNYGYTF,TGTGCCAGCAGCTTAGCGCGCGACAGTAACTATGGCTACACCTTC,TRBJ1-2,TRBV7-2,NA,NA
CASSLRDRSSGANGLTF,TGTGCCAGCAGTCTCCGGGACAGAAGCTCTGGGGCCAACGGCCTGACTTTC,TRBJ2-6,TRBV27,NA,TRBD1
CATLGAGGIEEQFF,TGTGCCACCCTTGGGGCAGGGGGCATTGAGGAGCAGTTCTTC,TRBJ2-1,TRBV6-1,NA,TRBD1
CASSQDAPGTGSYGYTF,TGCGCCAGCAGCCAAGATGCGCCCGGGACAGGCTCCTATGGCTACACCTTC,TRBJ1-2,TRBV4-3,few,TRBD1
CAWSADSGYGNTIYF,TGTGCCTGGAGTGCGGACAGCGGTTATGGAAACACCATATATTTT,TRBJ1-3,TRBV30,NA,NA
CASSLAGTSGGPLNEQFF,TGTGCCAGCAGCTTGGCCGGGACTAGCGGGGGCCCTCTCAATGAGCAGTTCTTC,TRBJ2-1,TRBV5-5,NA,TRBD2
CASSLLGNTQYF,TGTGCCAGCAGCTTGCTAGGTAATACGCAGTATTTT,TRBJ2-3,TRBV5-6,NA,NA
CASSIDLGTDTQYF,TGTGCCAGTAGTATAGATCTAGGCACAGATACGCAGTATTTT,TRBJ2-3,TRBV19,NA,NA
CASSEGRADTQYF,TGTGCCAGCAGTGAAGGCAGGGCAGATACGCAGTATTTT,TRBJ2-3,TRBV6-1,NA,NA
CASSLAGTGSYEQYF,TGTGCCAGCAGCTTAGCCGGGACAGGGTCCTACGAGCAGTACTTC,TRBJ2-7,TRBV11-3,NA,TRBD1
CASSLVSSYTGELFF,TGTGCCAGCAGCTTAGTTAGTTCCTACACCGGGGAGCTGTTTTTT,TRBJ2-2,TRBV7-8,NA,NA
CSVTRTAAHEQYF,TGCAGCGTGACCCGGACAGCAGCTCACGAGCAGTACTTC,TRBJ2-7,TRBV29-1,NA,NA
CASSLALRGGYTF,TGTGCCAGCAGCTTAGCGTTGAGGGGGGGCTACACCTTC,TRBJ1-2,TRBV7-2,few,NA
CASSDRTGFSGNTIYF,TGTGCCAGCAGTGACCGGACAGGCTTCTCTGGAAACACCATATATTTT,TRBJ1-3,TRBV2,few,TRBD1
CASSRYYFGADPTNEKLFF,TGTGCCAGCTCACGGTACTACTTTGGGGCGGATCCAACTAATGAAAAACTGTTTTTT,TRBJ1-4,TRBV18,NA,NA
CASSFLALGEGNQPQHF,TGCGCCAGCAGCTTTTTGGCTCTGGGGGAGGGTAATCAGCCCCAGCATTTT,TRBJ1-5,TRBV5-1,NA,NA
CASSMPDGAGTDTQYF,TGTGCCAGCAGCATGCCGGACGGCGCGGGTACAGATACGCAGTATTTT,TRBJ2-3,TRBV5-4,NA,NA
CSAPTIYEQYF,TGCAGTGCTCCTACGATCTACGAGCAGTACTTC,TRBJ2-7,TRBV20-1,NA,NA
CASSSPSTSGVSYEQYF,TGTGCCAGCAGTTCCCCGTCGACTAGCGGGGTCTCGTACGAGCAGTACTTC,TRBJ2-7,TRBV28,NA,TRBD2
CASSTGTGSGNEQFF,TGTGCCAGCAGCACAGGGACAGGGTCGGGCAATGAGCAGTTCTTC,TRBJ2-1,TRBV9,NA,TRBD1
CASSLGGFTEAFF,TGTGCCAGCAGCTTAGGAGGGTTCACTGAAGCTTTCTTT,TRBJ1-1,TRBV7-6,few,NA
CASSEAMANEQYF,TGTGCCAGCAGTGAAGCAATGGCAAACGAGCAGTACTTC,TRBJ2-7,TRBV2,NA,NA
CASSYLARDQPQHF,TGTGCCAGCAGTTACCTCGCCAGGGATCAGCCCCAGCATTTT,TRBJ1-5,TRBV6-6,NA,NA
CASILGTASGANVLTF,TGTGCCAGCATCCTCGGGACAGCCTCTGGGGCCAACGTCCTGACTTTC,TRBJ2-6,TRBV2,NA,TRBD1
CAISPMAASYEQYF,TGTGCCATCAGTCCTATGGCAGCTAGTTACGAGCAGTACTTC,TRBJ2-7,TRBV10-3,few,NA
CASSLWESALFF,TGTGCCAGCAGCCTCTGGGAGTCGGCGCTGTTTTTT,TRBJ2-2,TRBV5-8,NA,NA
CASSQDEGWLAGGLGETQYF,TGCGCCAGCAGCCAAGATGAAGGATGGCTAGCGGGGGGGCTTGGAGAGACCCAGTACTTC,TRBJ2-5,TRBV4-1,NA,TRBD2
CASGRQGPNEKLFF,TGTGCTAGTGGCCGACAGGGGCCTAATGAAAAACTGTTTTTT,TRBJ1-4,TRBV12-5,NA,TRBD1
CASSPGLGRVSGYTF,TGTGCCAGCAGTCCAGGCTTGGGCAGGGTGTCGGGCTACACCTTC,TRBJ1-2,TRBV27,NA,NA
CASSLNYEQYF,TGTGCCAGCAGCCTTAACTACGAGCAGTACTTC,TRBJ2-7,TRBV5-6,NA,NA
CASSPGDSSYNSPLHF,TGTGCCAGCAGTCCAGGGGACAGCTCCTATAATTCACCCCTCCACTTT,TRBJ1-6,TRBV5-6,once,TRBD1
CASSGPGDSRQPQHF,TGTGCCAGCAGTGGACCAGGAGACAGCCGACAGCCCCAGCATTTT,TRBJ1-5,TRBV7-8,NA,NA
CSVDTSGAETQYF,TGCAGCGTTGACACTAGCGGGGCAGAGACCCAGTACTTC,TRBJ2-5,TRBV29-1,once,TRBD2
CASSAEAGTTNEKLFF,TGTGCCAGCAGCGCAGAGGCCGGCACGACTAATGAAAAACTGTTTTTT,TRBJ1-4,TRBV4-2,NA,NA
CASSDGQGSIDGYTF,TGTGCCAGCAGCGACGGACAGGGGAGTATTGATGGCTACACCTTC,TRBJ1-2,TRBV7-2,NA,TRBD1
CASSSLEEQYF,TGTGCCAGCAGCTCCCTGGAGGAGCAGTACTTC,TRBJ2-7,TRBV7-9,NA,NA
CASSQDMGPNYGYTF,TGCGCCAGCAGCCAAGATATGGGCCCTAACTATGGCTACACCTTC,TRBJ1-2,TRBV4-3,NA,NA
CASTYYTEAFF,TGTGCCAGTACCTACTACACTGAAGCTTTCTTT,TRBJ1-1,TRBV19,NA,NA
CASSWDRGETEAFF,TGTGCCAGCAGCTGGGACAGGGGGGAAACTGAAGCTTTCTTT,TRBJ1-1,TRBV6-6,NA,TRBD1
CASSLQFLSYEQYF,TGTGCCAGCAGCTTACAGTTTCTCTCCTACGAGCAGTACTTC,TRBJ2-7,TRBV7-2,once,NA
CASTMTWRESEQYF,TGTGCCAGCACTATGACATGGCGGGAGAGCGAGCAGTACTTC,TRBJ2-7,TRBV28,NA,TRBD2
CASTGGRSTDTQYF,TGTGCCAGCACCGGCGGGAGAAGCACAGATACGCAGTATTTT,TRBJ2-3,TRBV11-3,NA,TRBD2